This T cell receptor (beta chain) was identified in a study of blood T cell repertoires in COVID-19. Looking at the study overall: COVID-19 samples collected from the United States, Italy and Spain covered acute and convalescent phases.

In assigning cohorts, the study relied on participant-reported clinical history. In its sample, this clone was seen once. Looked up from germline, CDR1 is LNHNV and CDR2 is YYDKDF (reference sequence). This CDR3 is built from 15 residues. V lost 6 bases to trimming and J lost 3 bases; unmatched junction nucleotides: 7. In the study's own analysis: Estimates of nucleated cell counts were drawn from the amplification of reference gene primers. Clones were read by immunoSEQ multiplex PCR, and TCRdb kept only the in-frame ones, dropping some. The D gene and trimming were derived from the DNA, and the V and J assignments and clone size from that table. The sample has a few hundred thousand clones, 85% seen once; the top ten hold around 19%.

The chain joins TRBV15 to TRBJ1-4, with 7 bases that match TRBD1. The sequence was obtained from a middle-aged man who had recovered from COVID-19. The sequenced sample consisted of PBMCs or T cells enriched from blood (not recorded which). Written as DNA, the CDR3 is TGTGCCACCAGTTCCAGACAGGGCTCTAATGAAAAACTGTTTTTT. Translating it yields CATSSRQGSNEKLFF.